This T cell receptor beta chain was sequenced during a study of cytomegalovirus exposure and HLA in healthy donors. Study results and caveats: Specific recognition of CMV antigens was confirmed in vitro for a few chains (all CMV-associated).

Points on this clone: As yet, its antigen is unknown.

Profiled with immunoSEQ multiplex PCR; TCRdb holds only in-frame clones, not every one. The table lists 140,000 to 150,000 clones, roughly 93% of them singletons. This TCR derives from a man younger than 35 in good health and CMV-seropositive. The sequenced sample consisted of PBMCs.

The CDR3 coding sequence is TGTGCCAGCAGCCCCACCGGGACAGGGGACCCCGAGCAGTACTTC. It yields the protein CASSPTGTGDPEQYF. The chain combines TRBV6-1 with TRBJ2-7, with TRBD1 identical over 10 bases. CDR1 and CDR2 from the germline V gene are MNHNS and SASEGT. The J segment lost 6 bases and the V segment lost 6 bases, leaving 11 bases of the junction unmatched. The CDR3 is made up of 15 amino acids.